This T cell receptor (beta chain) was obtained from a study of blood T cell repertoires in COVID-19. For the study at large: Acute and convalescent COVID-19 samples came from the United States, Italy and Spain.

This clone was counted only a few times. Original methodology: Cell counts per sample came from amplifying reference gene primers. Repertoires were generated with immunoSEQ multiplex PCR, while TCRdb's copy carries only in-frame clones and drops some. V, J and clone size were drawn from that table, and D and trimming were deduced from the DNA. The data contain some 200,000 clones, around 80% of them singletons. The V gene end was trimmed by 3 bases and the J gene end by 9 bases; junction bases not matched to a gene: 0. This CDR3 has 13 amino acids. The sequencing input was peripheral blood. This receptor was identified in a man aged 25 to 40 with active or convalescent COVID-19. V usage is TRBV12-3 or TRBV12-4 and J usage is TRBJ1-6, with 9 bases fitting TRBD1. The CDR3 region is CASSLTGGSPLHF. CDR3 bases: TGTGCCAGCAGTTTGACAGGGGGTTCACCCCTCCACTTT.